The sequence of this TCR beta chain was determined in a study of T cell responses to AZD1222 COVID-19 vaccine. The CDR3 extends over 14 amino acids. Trimming shortened V by 4 bases and J by 8 bases, and 14 bases separated the two germline ends. The germline V gene encodes CDR1 LGHNA and CDR2 YNFKEQ. The method was immunoSEQ multiplex PCR; TCRdb's version includes in-frame clones alone and lacks a portion of them. This sample has fewer than 150,000 clones, with under 95% found just once. The sequence derives from an adult in good health. The rearrangement joins TRBV4-2 to TRBJ1-4; D is perhaps TRBD1 (5 bases). Sequencing used peripheral blood, obtained on day 0 of AZD1222 vaccination. The CDR3 coding sequence is TGTGCCAGCAGCCCTCGACTCAGGGCGGAAAAACTGTTTTTT. Amino acid sequence: CASSPRLRAEKLFF.